Presented here are 6 T cell receptor beta chains from one specimen sequenced in a study of blood T cell repertoires in COVID-19. Assay: immunoSEQ multiplex PCR; the TCRdb copy retains only in-frame clones and omits some. The sample includes about 98,000 clones, about 80% of them seen just once. The sample taken for sequencing was peripheral blood. Every receptor here comes from a man aged 55 to 69 with acute or convalescent COVID-19.

V usage is TRBV7-9 and J usage is TRBJ1-4, with D unresolved. The CDR3 totals 14 residues. V lost 5 bases, J lost 3 bases, and 10 bases lay in between. Looked up from germline, CDR1 is SEHNR and CDR2 is FQNEAQ (reference sequence). This chain's CDR3 is CASSLEISNEKLFF. DNA for the CDR3: TGTGCCAGCAGCCTGGAGATTTCTAATGAAAAACTGTTTTTT.

This sequence joins TRBV27 and TRBJ1-2; weak D call: TRBD1 (6 bases). The V and J ends lost 0 bases and 4 bases respectively, with 12 bases between them. Germline V gene data show CDR1 as MNHEY and CDR2 as SMNVEV (reference sequence). The CDR3 is 15 amino acids. The CDR3 nucleotides are TGTGCCAGCAGTTTATCGTTGAGGGGGACCTATGGCTACACCTTC. Protein sequence: CASSLSLRGTYGYTF.

This clone was seen a handful of times. V usage is TRBV10-3 and J usage is TRBJ1-1; no reliable D call. The V end lost 2 bases, the J end lost 5 bases, and 12 bases lay between the germline ends. The germline CDR1 and CDR2 sequences are ENHRY and SYGVKD. CDR3 length equals 14 residues. CDR3 nucleotide sequence: TGTGCCATCAGTGAGGGCCGTATCGGGACTGAAGCTTTCTTT. It translates to CAISEGRIGTEAFF.

The V gene is TRBV7-2, the J gene TRBJ1-5, with D perhaps TRBD1 (6 bases). The V gene lost 5 bases and the J gene lost 7 bases, with 18 bases spanning the gap. The CDR3 spans 15 residues. From germline, CDR1 is SGHTA and CDR2 FQGNSA. The CDR3: CASSADRGSGQPQHF. CDR3 DNA: TGTGCCAGCAGCGCCGATAGGGGGTCCGGGCAGCCCCAGCATTTT.

A single count supports this clone. The chain couples TRBV7-8 to TRBJ1-6, with D unclear. The V end lost 1 base, the J end lost 8 bases, and 9 bases lay between the germline ends. CDR1 is SGHVS and CDR2 is FQNEAQ in the germline V gene. The CDR3 has 14 residues. The chain's CDR3 is CASSLDPGYSPLHF. CDR3 DNA: TGTGCCAGCAGCTTAGACCCGGGGTATTCACCCCTCCACTTT.

This clone was counted once. The chain carries TRBV2 and TRBJ1-1; D might be TRBD1 (6 bases). Germline values: CDR1 SNHLY, CDR2 FYNNEI. Trimming took 5 bases from V and 4 from J, leaving 14 bases between them. The CDR3 has 14 amino acids. The chain's CDR3 is CASSTRLGATEAFF. Here the CDR3 DNA reads TGTGCCAGCAGTACCCGGTTGGGGGCCACTGAAGCTTTCTTT.